The rows below give T cell receptor beta chains drawn from one sample of a study of technical replicates of blood from a few donors. Repertoires were generated with immunoSEQ multiplex PCR, while TCRdb's copy carries only in-frame clones and drops some. The table lists 95,000 to 100,000 clones, 96% of them singletons. Sequencing used T cells isolated from PBMCs. The receptors here all came from a human donor in good health. Both conserved end residues are part of each CDR3. The D gene is left open where the match is weak.

DNA: TGTGCCAGCAGTCCATACGGACAGTACTATGGCTACACCTTC; CDR3: CASSPYGQYYGYTF; J: TRBJ1-2; V: TRBV27; D: .
DNA: TGTGCCAGCAGCGACTCGACAGGGGGAGAATATGGCTACACCTTC; CDR3: CASSDSTGGEYGYTF; J: TRBJ1-2; V: TRBV9; D: TRBD1
DNA: TGTGCCAGCAGACCCAGGGACTTCATTGAGCAGTTCTTC; CDR3: CASRPRDFIEQFF; J: TRBJ2-1; V: TRBV2; D: .
DNA: TGTGCCAGCAGGAGGCGGGAGTTGGTAGAGCAGTACTTC; CDR3: CASRRRELVEQYF; J: TRBJ2-7; V: TRBV6-1; D: TRBD2
DNA: TGTGCCAGCAGCCGGGGGGAGGGGGACTCCAACTTC; CDR3: CASSRGEGDSNF; J: TRBJ2-7; V: TRBV14; D: .
DNA: TGTGCCAGCAGTCCGCTTCCTGTGAGCTACCTTGATAATTCACCCCTCCACTTT; CDR3: CASSPLPVSYLDNSPLHF; J: TRBJ1-6; V: TRBV27; D: .
DNA: TGTGCCAGCAGTCCGCGAAGGACAGGAGGCTACACCTTC; CDR3: CASSPRRTGGYTF; J: TRBJ1-2; V: TRBV27; D: TRBD1
DNA: TGTGCCATCAGTGAGTCAATCGGTTTGGACAACTCCTACGAGCAGTACTTC; CDR3: CAISESIGLDNSYEQYF; J: TRBJ2-7; V: TRBV10-3; D: .
DNA: TGCGCCAGCACATCACCTTATAGGCGGGACACCGGGGAGCTGTTTTTT; CDR3: CASTSPYRRDTGELFF; J: TRBJ2-2; V: TRBV10-2; D: .
DNA: TGTGCCAGCAGCTCGGCCCGACAGGGCTTCACTGAAGCTTTCTTT; CDR3: CASSSARQGFTEAFF; J: TRBJ1-1; V: TRBV5-6; D: TRBD1